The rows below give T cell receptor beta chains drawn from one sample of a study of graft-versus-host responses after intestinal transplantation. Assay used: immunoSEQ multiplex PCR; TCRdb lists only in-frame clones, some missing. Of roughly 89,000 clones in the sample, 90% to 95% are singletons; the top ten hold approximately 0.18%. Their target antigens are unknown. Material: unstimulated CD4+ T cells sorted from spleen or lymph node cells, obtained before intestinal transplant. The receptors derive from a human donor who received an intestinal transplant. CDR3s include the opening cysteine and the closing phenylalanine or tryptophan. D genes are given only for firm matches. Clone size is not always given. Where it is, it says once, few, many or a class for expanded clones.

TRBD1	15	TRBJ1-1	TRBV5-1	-	CASSADGQGNTEAFF	TGCGCCAGCAGCGCCGACGGACAGGGAAACACTGAAGCTTTCTTT
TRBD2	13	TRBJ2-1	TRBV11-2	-	CASRGQGQGLGIF	TGTGCCAGCAGGGGGCAAGGGCAGGGACTAGGGATCTTC
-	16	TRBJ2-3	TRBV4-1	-	CASSQDYYLYTDTQYF	TGCGCCAGCAGCCAAGACTACTACCTATACACAGATACGCAGTATTTT
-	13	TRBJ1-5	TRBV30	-	CAWSVAGASLVHF	TGTGCCTGGAGTGTGGCGGGAGCCTCATTGGTGCATTTT
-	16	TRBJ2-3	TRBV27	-	CASRRTGLWRTDTQYF	TGTGCCAGCAGACGAACGGGACTCTGGCGGACAGATACGCAGTATTTT
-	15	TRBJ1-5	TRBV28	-	CASSQPGRGNQPQHF	TGTGCCAGCAGCCAGCCGGGGAGGGGGAATCAGCCCCAGCATTTT
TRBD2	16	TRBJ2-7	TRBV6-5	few	CASSYSLGGDTNEQYF	TGTGCCAGCAGTTACTCCCTGGGGGGGGATACGAACGAGCAGTACTTC
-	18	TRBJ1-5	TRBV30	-	CASAGGAGRKDSNQPQHF	TGTGCCTCCGCGGGCGGGGCGGGGCGGAAGGATAGCAATCAGCCCCAGCATTTT
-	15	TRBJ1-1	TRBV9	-	CASSGGPGERTEAFF	TGTGCCAGCAGCGGGGGCCCAGGGGAGAGGACTGAAGCTTTCTTT
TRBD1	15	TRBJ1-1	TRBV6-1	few	CASKRRTGAYTEAFF	TGTGCCAGCAAGAGGAGGACAGGGGCCTACACTGAAGCTTTCTTT
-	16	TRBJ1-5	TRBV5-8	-	CASSLFRGGSFQPQHF	TGTGCCAGCAGCTTGTTTCGGGGGGGCTCCTTTCAGCCCCAGCATTTT
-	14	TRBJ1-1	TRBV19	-	CASIDNRQGLGAFF	TGTGCCAGTATTGATAATCGGCAGGGCCTAGGGGCTTTCTTT
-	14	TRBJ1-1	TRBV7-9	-	CASSLLQGNTEAFF	TGTGCCAGCAGCTTACTACAGGGGAACACTGAAGCTTTCTTT
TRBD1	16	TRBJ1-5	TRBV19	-	CASRFRRQGLDQPQHF	TGTGCCAGTAGATTTAGACGACAGGGGCTTGATCAGCCCCAGCATTTT
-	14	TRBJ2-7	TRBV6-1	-	CASALAPTSGEQYF	TGTGCCAGCGCCCTAGCGCCTACCTCGGGTGAGCAGTACTTC
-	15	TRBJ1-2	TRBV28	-	CASSFGGARGYGYTF	TGTGCCAGCAGTTTCGGGGGGGCGCGGGGCTATGGCTACACCTTC
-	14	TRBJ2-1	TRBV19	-	CASSVFRSDNEQFF	TGTGCCAGTAGCGTGTTTAGGAGCGACAATGAGCAGTTCTTC